Only a few counts were recorded for the clone carrying this T cell receptor (beta chain). Antigen: not known. This entry belongs to a study of beta chain features in type 1 diabetes. Notes on the study in general: Amplification by PCR could prefer shorter templates, with the same effect in patients and controls. Shorter TCRB CDR3s, moderately but significantly so, marked every one of the four CD4+ subsets in Type 1 diabetes patients.

Reverse transcription of all isolated RNA meant that expressed TCRB transcripts were sequenced. TCRdb's copy holds only in-frame clones and misses some; the assay was immunoSEQ multiplex PCR. The profile shows about 340,000 clones, roughly 14% of them singletons. Per germline, CDR1 SGHTA and CDR2 FQGNSA. The CDR3 totals 18 residues. Trimming cost V 4 bases and J 0 bases; bases outside gene matches: 12. The sample was naive CD4+ T cells from blood. The V call is TRBV7-2, the J call TRBJ2-1; 7 bases agree with TRBD2. The clonotype was recovered from a woman aged 18-30 years with type 1 diabetes. The CDR3 bases are TGTGCCAGCAGCTCCTTCCCCGGGACTACCTTCTCCTACAATGAGCAGTTCTTC. Protein: CASSSFPGTTFSYNEQFF.